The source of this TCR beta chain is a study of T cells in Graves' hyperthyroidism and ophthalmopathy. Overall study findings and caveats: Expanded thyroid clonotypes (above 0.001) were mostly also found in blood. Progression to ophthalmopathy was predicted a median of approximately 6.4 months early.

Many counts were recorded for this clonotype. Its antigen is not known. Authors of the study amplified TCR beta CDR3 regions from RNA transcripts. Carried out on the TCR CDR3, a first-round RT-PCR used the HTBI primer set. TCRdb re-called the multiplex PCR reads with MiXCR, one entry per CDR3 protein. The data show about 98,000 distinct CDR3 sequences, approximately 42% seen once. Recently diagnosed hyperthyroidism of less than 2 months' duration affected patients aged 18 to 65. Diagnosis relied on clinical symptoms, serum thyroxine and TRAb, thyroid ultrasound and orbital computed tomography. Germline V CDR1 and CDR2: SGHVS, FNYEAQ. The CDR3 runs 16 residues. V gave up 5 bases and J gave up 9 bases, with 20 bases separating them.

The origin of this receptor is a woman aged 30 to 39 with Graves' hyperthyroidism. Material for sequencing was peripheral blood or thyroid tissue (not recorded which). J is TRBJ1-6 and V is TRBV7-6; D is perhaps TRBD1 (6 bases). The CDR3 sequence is CASSPSGGRVGSPLHF. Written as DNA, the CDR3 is TGTGCCAGCAGCCCTTCCGGGGGGCGAGTGGGTTCACCCCTCCACTTT.